This section outlines one T cell receptor (beta chain) sequence together with its context. This sample was included in a study of shared clonotypes between healthy human individuals. Terminally differentiated effector memory CD45RA+ cells were excluded from the naive CD8 cells, which were CD45RO-negative and positively selected for CCR7. Measured with immunoSEQ multiplex PCR; TCRdb has only the in-frame clones, and not every one. The sample contains hundreds of thousands of clones, more than 85% of which appear only once. This CDR3 has 17 residues. The ends were cut back, 3 bases at V and 4 bases at J, with 19 bases in the middle.

Sequenced input: naive CD8+ T cells sorted from blood. The receptor's source is a man younger than 45 in good health. The chain couples TRBV23-1 to TRBJ1-5; possibly TRBD1 for D (5 bases). TRBV23-1 is placed among ORFs of uncertain function. The CDR3 coding sequence is TGCGCCAGCAGTCAGTCGATGGAACCAGGGATGAATCAGCCCCAGCATTTT. Protein: CASSQSMEPGMNQPQHF.